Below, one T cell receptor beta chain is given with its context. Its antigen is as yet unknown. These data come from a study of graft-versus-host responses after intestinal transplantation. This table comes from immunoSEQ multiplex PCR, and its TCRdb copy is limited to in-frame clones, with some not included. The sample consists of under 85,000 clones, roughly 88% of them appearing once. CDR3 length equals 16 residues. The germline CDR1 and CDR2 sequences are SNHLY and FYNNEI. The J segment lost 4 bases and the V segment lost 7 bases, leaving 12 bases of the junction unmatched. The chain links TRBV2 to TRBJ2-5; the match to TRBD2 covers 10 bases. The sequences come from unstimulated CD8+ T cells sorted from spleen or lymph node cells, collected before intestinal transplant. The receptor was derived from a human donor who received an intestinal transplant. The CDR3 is CASTATSGESGETQYF. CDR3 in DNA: TGTGCCAGCACGGCTACTAGCGGGGAGTCAGGAGAGACCCAGTACTTC.